This T cell receptor beta chain was sequenced in a study of siplizumab effects on memory and regulatory T cells. Study-level findings and limits: Controls showed an average of around 26% Treg-derived mappable alloreactive CD4+ clones, while siplizumab showed roughly 70%. Proliferating Tregs taken from siplizumab cultures were not shown to have a confirmed suppressive function. Among sequences traceable to unstimulated CD4+ memory cells, alloreactive ones were significantly reduced by siplizumab.

Repertoires were generated with immunoSEQ multiplex PCR, while TCRdb's copy carries only in-frame clones and drops some. The sample holds some 100,000 clones; 85% to 95% are singletons and the top ten take 0.55% to 0.65%. Trimming took 7 bases from V and 0 from J, leaving 13 bases between them. Germline assignment: CDR1 SGHNT and CDR2 YYREEE (reference sequence). CDR3 length equals 14 residues. As to this clone: The antigen is undetermined. The identical CDR3 is also encoded by other nucleotide sequences in the sample.

The clonotype was recovered from a human donor in good health. The V gene is TRBV5-4, the J gene TRBJ1-1; D ambiguous. The specimen was Tregs sorted from blood. The DNA of the CDR3 is TGTGCCAGCTATTCGGCCTCTTTGAACACTGAAGCTTTCTTT. Encoded protein: CASYSASLNTEAFF.